This section outlines one TCR beta chain sequence together with its context. Assay used: immunoSEQ multiplex PCR; TCRdb lists only in-frame clones, some missing. The table shows 290,000 or so clones, with roughly 89% occurring only once. The germline V gene encodes CDR1 SGHNT and CDR2 YYREEE (reference sequence). The junction had 10 bases not matched to a gene; V was cut back by 0 bases and J by 2 bases. The CDR3 length is 17 residues. These data are taken from a study of blood T cell repertoires in COVID-19. Background on the study: Nucleic acid was either cDNA or gDNA, and it came from T cells, B-cell-depleted T cells, or PBMCs.

Participants' own reports of clinical history determined their cohort assignment. The source material was PBMCs or T cells enriched from blood (not recorded which). This chain uses TRBV5-4 with TRBJ1-1; TRBD1 aligns across 7 bases. The sequence came from a woman between 18 and 29 years old with acute COVID-19. DNA for the CDR3: TGTGCCAGCAGCTTGGATTCAGGGGGGACAGCTAACACTGAAGCTTTCTTT. The encoded protein is CASSLDSGGTANTEAFF. Combining the CDR3 with reference TRBV5-4 and TRBJ1-1 gives the whole variable domain ETGVTQSPTHLIKTRGQQVTLRCSSQSGHNTVSWYQQALGQGPQFIFQYYREEENGRGNFPPRFSGLQFPNYSSELNVNALELDDSALYLCASSLDSGGTANTEAFFGQGTRLTVV.